These 23 T cell receptor beta chains came from one sample sequenced in a study of graft-versus-host responses after intestinal transplantation (TCRdb year 2021). The library relied on the immunoSEQ multiplex PCR assay. TCRdb mirrors the immuneACCESS table, restricted to in-frame sequences. Some clones are absent from its copies; in checked studies, under half trace to an unresolved V gene, and the reason for the others is unknown. In all, the sample holds under 90,000 clones, and around 92% of those were seen once. The leading ten clones occupy under 0.85% of the sample. The source material was PBMCs, sampled 98 days after intestinal transplantation. The receptor set was obtained from a human patient who received an intestinal transplant, so some T cells may come from the graft donor.

This chain uses TRBV7-9 with TRBJ2-3; possibly TRBD2 for D (5 bases). The germline V and J ends were trimmed by 5 bases and 4 bases, with 10 bases remaining between them. The CDR3 is made up of 13 amino acids. CDR1 SEHNR and CDR2 FQNEAQ come from the germline V gene (reference sequence). The CDR3 is CASSPRLSDTQYF. CDR3 DNA sequence: TGTGCCAGCAGCCCACGACTATCAGATACGCAGTATTTT.

This chain connects TRBV5-1 to TRBJ2-1; 8 bases are a match to TRBD1. The trim removed 0 bases at V and 6 bases at J, leaving 5 bases unmatched. CDR1 and CDR2 (germline): SGHRS, YFSETQ. This CDR3 is built from 15 residues. CDR3 coding DNA: TGCGCCAGCAGCTTGGGACAGGGGCCTTTCAATGAGCAGTTCTTC. This codes for CASSLGQGPFNEQFF.

The V gene is TRBV19, the J gene TRBJ1-4; 7 nucleotides align to TRBD1. V dropped 8 bases and J dropped 10; count of bases not matched to a gene: 13. This CDR3 has 14 residues. Germline CDR1 reads LNHDA; CDR2 reads SQIVND (reference sequence). The CDR3 loop reads CASLFDREGGKLFF. The DNA for the CDR3 is TGTGCCAGTCTTTTCGACAGGGAGGGCGGAAAACTGTTTTTT.

The chain has TRBV6-1 and TRBJ1-1; D is possibly TRBD1 (6 bases). This CDR3 is built from 15 residues. Trimming shortened V by 10 bases and J by 1 base, and 19 bases separated the two germline ends. The germline gives CDR1 MNHNS, CDR2 SASEGT. This CDR3 is CATVLPGTRNTEAFF. DNA of the CDR3: TGTGCCACCGTCCTCCCGGGGACAAGGAACACTGAAGCTTTCTTT.

The chain links TRBV4-1 to TRBJ2-7; D is tentatively TRBD1 or TRBD2 (5 bases each). Germline CDR1 MGHRA, CDR2 YSYEKL. The CDR3 covers 15 residues. V was clipped by 0 bases and J by 2 bases, with 11 bases between them. The CDR3: CASSQESPGPYEQYF. CDR3 nucleotides: TGCGCCAGCAGCCAAGAATCACCGGGGCCCTACGAGCAGTACTTC.

The J gene is TRBJ2-7, the V gene TRBV28; D remains unclear. This CDR3 is 14 amino acids long. Germline-derived CDR1 and CDR2 are MDHEN and SYDVKM. The V and J ends lost 3 bases and 3 bases respectively, with 12 bases between them. In nucleotides, the CDR3 is TGTGCCAGCAGTTTTGTTTTCCTCTACTACGAGCAGTACTTC. Translating it yields CASSFVFLYYEQYF.

The rearrangement links TRBV11-2 to TRBJ1-1, with TRBD1 identical over 8 bases. The CDR3 has 14 amino acids. The V segment lost 5 bases and the J segment 7 bases; nucleotides outside the gene matches: 9. The germline gives CDR1 SGHAT, CDR2 FQNNGV. CDR3 in amino acids: CASSMDREYFEAFF. The CDR3 DNA sequence: TGTGCCAGCAGCATGGACAGGGAGTATTTTGAAGCTTTCTTT.

This clone was observed a few times. The V and J genes are TRBV19 and TRBJ2-7, with unresolved D. The V end was cut by 4 bases, the J end by 3 bases, with 7 bases between. Germline CDR1 and CDR2: LNHDA and SQIVND (reference sequence). The CDR3 covers 12 residues. The CDR3 coding sequence is TGTGCCAGTAGTAGGGGATTCTACGAGCAGTACTTC. It encodes CASSRGFYEQYF.

The CDR3 loop reads CASSQVSWGLAGGGELFF. The CDR3 nucleotides are TGCGCCAGCAGCCAAGTAAGTTGGGGACTAGCGGGAGGAGGGGAGCTGTTTTTT. The chain recombines TRBV4-1 with TRBJ2-2; TRBD2 matches at 15 bases. V was pared by 1 base and J by 8 bases, with 8 bases of the junction left unmatched. The length of the CDR3 is 18 residues. The V gene's germline CDR1 is MGHRA and CDR2 YSYEKL.

The rearrangement links TRBV25-1 to TRBJ2-3, with 14 bases matching TRBD2. Germline loops: CDR1 MGHDK, CDR2 SYGVNS. The CDR3 length is 18 residues. J gave up 1 base and V 4 bases, and 7 bases lay outside the gene matches. In nucleotides, the CDR3 is TGTGCCAGCAGTGGGACAGGGGGACTAGCGGGAGGCACAGATACGCAGTATTTT. It encodes CASSGTGGLAGGTDTQYF.

The rearrangement links TRBV4-1 to TRBJ1-1; D gene unclear. V lost 0 bases and J lost 11, with 13 bases in between. This CDR3 is 13 amino acids long. Looked up from germline, CDR1 is MGHRA and CDR2 is YSYEKL. As DNA, the CDR3 is TGCGCCAGCAGCCAAGAGGGCGGAATGACGGCTTTCTTT. Translated, it gives CASSQEGGMTAFF.

V and J are TRBV6-6 and TRBJ2-3; D unclear. Trimming shortened V by 5 bases and J by 4 bases, and 4 bases separated the two germline ends. Germline lookup yields CDR1 MNHNY and CDR2 SVGAGI (reference sequence). The CDR3 extends over 11 amino acids. The DNA for the CDR3 is TGTGCCAGCAGTAACGCAGATACGCAGTATTTT. It yields the protein CASSNADTQYF.

The chain has TRBV5-6 and TRBJ2-1, with 9 nucleotides matching TRBD2. The CDR3 totals 16 residues. V lost 4 bases to trimming and J lost 5 bases; unmatched junction nucleotides: 10. Germline CDR1 is SGHDT and CDR2 is YYEEEE. The CDR3 region is CASSPWKREVHNEQFF. The CDR3 nucleotides are TGTGCCAGCAGCCCGTGGAAGCGGGAGGTCCACAATGAGCAGTTCTTC.

The chain joins TRBV6-5 to TRBJ2-5, with 8 nucleotides matching TRBD2. CDR1 and CDR2 from the germline V gene are MNHEY and SVGAGI. This CDR3 has 15 residues. J lost 2 bases, V lost 6 bases, and 8 bases had no gene match. The CDR3 reads CASRSLAGGQETQYF. CDR3 in DNA: TGTGCCAGCAGGTCCCTGGCGGGGGGACAAGAGACCCAGTACTTC.

This clone is a singleton in its sample. The V call is TRBV11-3, the J call TRBJ1-2; maybe TRBD1 (6 bases). CDR3 length equals 17 residues. The germline V gene encodes CDR1 SGHNT and CDR2 YENEEA. Trimming took 4 bases from V and 2 from J, leaving 20 bases between them. For the CDR3, the DNA is TGTGCCAGCAGCTCCCCTCGCCACAGGGCCCCCAACTATGGCTACACCTTC. It translates to CASSSPRHRAPNYGYTF.

The chain recombines TRBV27 with TRBJ2-7, with D perhaps being TRBD1 or TRBD2 (6 bases each). V lost 3 bases and J lost 5, with 17 bases in between. Germline V gene data show CDR1 as MNHEY and CDR2 as SMNVEV (reference sequence). This CDR3 is 15 amino acids long. The CDR3 spells CASSFGGLGGNEQYF. The CDR3 nucleotides are TGTGCCAGCAGTTTTGGGGGCCTTGGGGGGAACGAGCAGTACTTC.

V gene TRBV4-1 combines with J gene TRBJ2-1; D unclear. V dropped 3 bases and J dropped 7 bases, with 19 bases sitting between them. CDR3 length: 16 amino acids. Germline V CDR1 and CDR2: MGHRA, YSYEKL. CDR3 nucleotide sequence: TGCGCCAGCAGCCAGGAGATAGCAGCACGGAGTAATGAGCAGTTCTTC. Its protein is CASSQEIAARSNEQFF.

The rearrangement links TRBV6-6 to TRBJ1-2; D remains unclear. V was cut by 2 bases and J by 6 bases, with 7 bases left in between. The CDR3 sequence is 12 residues long. The germline CDR1 and CDR2 sequences are MNHNY and SVGAGI (reference sequence). Here the CDR3 DNA reads TGTGCCAGCAGTTACGGGGAACATGGCTACACCTTC. It encodes CASSYGEHGYTF.

The J gene is TRBJ1-5, the V gene TRBV6-5; D is unclear. The V gene lost 6 bases and the J gene lost 6 bases, with 12 bases spanning the gap. This CDR3 contains 13 residues. Germline CDR1 reads MNHEY; CDR2 reads SVGAGI. Here the CDR3 DNA reads TGTGCCAGCAGCCCAACCTACCTTCAGCCCCAGCATTTT. Protein product: CASSPTYLQPQHF.

The V gene is TRBV5-1, the J gene TRBJ2-6; D remains ambiguous. CDR1 and CDR2 from the germline V gene are SGHRS and YFSETQ. V was cut by 2 bases and J by 0 bases, with 6 bases left in between. This CDR3 is 15 amino acids long. The CDR3 here is CASSFSVSGANVLTF. In DNA, the CDR3 is TGCGCCAGCAGCTTCAGCGTCTCTGGGGCCAACGTCCTGACTTTC. Supplemented by reference TRBV5-1 and TRBJ2-6, the full variable domain reads KAGVTQTPRYLIKTRGQQVTLSCSPISGHRSVSWYQQTPGQGLQFLFEYFSETQRNKGNFPGRFSGRQFSNSRSEMNVSTLELGDSALYLCASSFSVSGANVLTFGAGSRLTVL.

The sample holds one count of this clone. This rearrangement joins TRBV4-1 to TRBJ2-7, with a weak D call TRBD2 (5 bases). V lost 0 bases, J lost 4 bases, and 10 bases lay in between. CDR1 MGHRA and CDR2 YSYEKL come from the germline V gene. This CDR3 comprises 14 residues. The DNA for the CDR3 is TGCGCCAGCAGCCAAGATGCGTCGGGATACGAGCAGTACTTC. Its translation is CASSQDASGYEQYF.

J is TRBJ1-2 and V is TRBV30; D is unclear. CDR1 is GTSNPN, CDR2 SVGIG, per germline (reference sequence). The length of the CDR3 is 17 residues. V was pared by 0 bases and J by 6 bases, with 23 bases between. CDR3 sequence reads: CAWSVSPIMTNSDGYTF. The CDR3 bases are TGTGCCTGGAGTGTTTCCCCCATAATGACGAACAGTGATGGCTACACCTTC.

The rearrangement joins TRBV19 to TRBJ2-5, with D unresolved. The CDR3 loop spans 14 amino acids. Germline-derived CDR1 and CDR2 are LNHDA and SQIVND (reference sequence). The germline V and J ends were trimmed by 3 bases and 6 bases, with 14 bases remaining between them. Here the CDR3 DNA reads TGTGCCAGTAGTATCTTAGGGCACCAGCAGACCCAGTACTTC. This gives the protein CASSILGHQQTQYF.